This section outlines one TCR beta chain sequence together with its context. Germline V gene data show CDR1 as SGHTA and CDR2 as FQGNSA. There are 12 residues in the CDR3. J gave up 7 bases and V 1 base, and 0 bases lay outside the gene matches. The data belong to a study of control samples from healthy donors and cancer patients. The data were produced by immunoSEQ multiplex PCR, yet TCRdb's version contains in-frame clones alone and is incomplete. This sample has more than 100,000 clones; about nine tenths occur once, and the top ten carry roughly 3.3%. Sequencing was done on a sample of blood. This sequence joins TRBV7-2 and TRBJ2-5; TRBD2 matches 7 bases. The receptor's source is a man in his forties in good health. CDR3 in DNA: TGTGCCAGCAGCTTAGGGGAGGGGACCCAGTACTTC. This encodes CASSLGEGTQYF. Full variable domain (outside the CDR3, taken from reference TRBV7-2 and TRBJ2-5): GAGVSQSPSNKVTEKGKDVELRCDPISGHTALYWYRQSLGQGLEFLIYFQGNSAPDKSGLPSDRFSAERTGGSVSTLTIQRTQQEDSAVYLCASSLGEGTQYFGPGTRLLVL.